This T cell receptor (beta chain) comes out of a study of chronic HIV infection and antiretroviral therapy. TCRdb redid the calling of the 5' RACE reads with MiXCR, one entry per CDR3 protein. Among approximately 30,000 distinct CDR3 sequences listed, around 9% were seen once. The CDR3 covers 19 residues. Trimming took off 0 bases at V and 4 bases at J, with 27 bases between the two ends. In germline, CDR1 is SQVTM, CDR2 ANQGSEA. The J gene is TRBJ1-2, the V gene TRBV29-1, with a possible D match to TRBD1 (6 bases). This clonotype originated in an adult who had HIV and had not received antiretroviral therapy, or was an uninfected healthy control (not recorded which). Sequenced sample: peripheral blood. DNA of the CDR3: TGCAGCGTTGAAGATCGGGGAACAGGGAGGAGTTCCCCCGGCTATGGCTACACCTTC. This translates into CSVEDRGTGRSSPGYGYTF.